This T cell receptor beta chain was obtained from a study of CD8+ T cells in alopecia areata. TCR sequencing used cDNA made by reverse transcription of extracted RNA. The data were produced by immunoSEQ multiplex PCR, yet TCRdb's version contains in-frame clones alone and is incomplete. Found here are 150,000 or so clones, roughly 50% of them singletons; the top ten hold around 6.6%. The source is a human donor with alopecia areata. The specimen was CD4+ T cells sorted from blood, collected at week 0.

CDR3 sequence reads: CASGLVRGSSRYSSYNEQFF. CDR3 nucleotides: TGTGCTAGTGGTTTGGTAAGGGGGTCTAGCCGATACAGCTCCTACAATGAGCAGTTCTTC. V is TRBV12-5 and J is TRBJ2-1, with a tentative D call TRBD1 (6 bases). This CDR3 is 20 amino acids long. Per germline, CDR1 LGHNT and CDR2 FRNRAP. The V and J ends lost 0 bases and 0 bases respectively, with 21 bases between them.